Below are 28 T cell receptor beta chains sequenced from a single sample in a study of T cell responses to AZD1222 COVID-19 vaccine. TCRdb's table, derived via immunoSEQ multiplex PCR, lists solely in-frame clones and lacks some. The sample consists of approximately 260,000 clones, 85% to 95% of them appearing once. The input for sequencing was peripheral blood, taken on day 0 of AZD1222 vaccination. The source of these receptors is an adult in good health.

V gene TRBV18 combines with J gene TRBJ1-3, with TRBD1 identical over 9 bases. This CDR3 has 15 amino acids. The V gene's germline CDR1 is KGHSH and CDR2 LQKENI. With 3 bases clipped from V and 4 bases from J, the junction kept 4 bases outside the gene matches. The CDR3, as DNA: TGTGCCAGCTCACCGGGACAGGGAAGGGGAAACACCATATATTTT. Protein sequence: CASSPGQGRGNTIYF.

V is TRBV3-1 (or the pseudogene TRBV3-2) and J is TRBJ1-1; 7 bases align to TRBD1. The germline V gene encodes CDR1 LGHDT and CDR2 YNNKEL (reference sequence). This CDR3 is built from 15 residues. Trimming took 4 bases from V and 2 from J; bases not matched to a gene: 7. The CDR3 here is CASSREGGFNTEAFF. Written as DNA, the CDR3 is TGTGCCAGCAGCCGGGAAGGGGGCTTTAACACTGAAGCTTTCTTT.

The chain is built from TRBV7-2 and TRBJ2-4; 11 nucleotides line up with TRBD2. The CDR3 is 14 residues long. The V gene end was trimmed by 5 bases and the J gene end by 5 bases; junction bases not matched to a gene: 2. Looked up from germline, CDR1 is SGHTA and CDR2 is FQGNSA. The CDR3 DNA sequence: TGTGCCAGCAGCCGGGGACTAGCGGAAAACATTCAGTACTTC. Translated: CASSRGLAENIQYF.

The CDR3 loop reads CASSYGLAGVGGRDTQYF. For the CDR3, the DNA is TGTGCCAGCAGCTACGGACTAGCGGGAGTAGGGGGACGAGATACGCAGTATTTT. This sequence joins TRBV7-2 and TRBJ2-3, with 13 bases that match TRBD2. Germline V lookup: CDR1 SGHTA, CDR2 FQGNSA. The CDR3 loop spans 18 amino acids. Losses at the gene ends were 4 bases for V and 5 bases for J; bases not matched to a gene: 12. Supplemented by reference TRBV7-2 and TRBJ2-3, the full variable domain reads GAGVSQSPSNKVTEKGKDVELRCDPISGHTALYWYRQSLGQGLEFLIYFQGNSAPDKSGLPSDRFSAERTGGSVSTLTIQRTQQEDSAVYLCASSYGLAGVGGRDTQYFGPGTRLTVL.

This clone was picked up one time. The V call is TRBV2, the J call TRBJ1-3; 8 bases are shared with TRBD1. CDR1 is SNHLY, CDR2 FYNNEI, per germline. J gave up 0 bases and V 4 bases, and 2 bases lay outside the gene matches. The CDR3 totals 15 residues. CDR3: CASSGDRFSGNTIYF. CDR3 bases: TGTGCCAGCAGTGGGGACAGGTTCTCTGGAAACACCATATATTTT.

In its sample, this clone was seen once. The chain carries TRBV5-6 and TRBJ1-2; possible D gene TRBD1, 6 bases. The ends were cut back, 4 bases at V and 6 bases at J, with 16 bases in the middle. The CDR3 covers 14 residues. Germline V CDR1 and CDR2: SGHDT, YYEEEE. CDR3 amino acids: CASSTFHREDGYTF. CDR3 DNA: TGTGCCAGCAGCACCTTCCACAGGGAGGATGGCTACACCTTC.

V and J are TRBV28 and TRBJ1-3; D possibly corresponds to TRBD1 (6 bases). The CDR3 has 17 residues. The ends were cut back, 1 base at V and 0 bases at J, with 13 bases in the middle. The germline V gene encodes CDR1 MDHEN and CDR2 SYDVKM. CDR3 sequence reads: CASSLYIADSSGNTIYF. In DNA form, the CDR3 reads TGTGCCAGCAGTTTATATATCGCGGACAGCTCTGGAAACACCATATATTTT.

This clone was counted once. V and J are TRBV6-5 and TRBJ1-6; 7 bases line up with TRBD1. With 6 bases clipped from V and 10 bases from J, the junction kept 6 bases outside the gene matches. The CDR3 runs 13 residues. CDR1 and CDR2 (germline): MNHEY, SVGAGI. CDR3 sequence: CASRRQGRSPLHF. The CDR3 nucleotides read TGTGCCAGCAGAAGACAGGGAAGATCACCCCTCCACTTT.

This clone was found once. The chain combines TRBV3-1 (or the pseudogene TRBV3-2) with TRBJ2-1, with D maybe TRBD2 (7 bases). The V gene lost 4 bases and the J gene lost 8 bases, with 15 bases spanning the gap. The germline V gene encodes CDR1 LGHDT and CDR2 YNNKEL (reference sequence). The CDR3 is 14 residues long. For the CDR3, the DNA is TGTGCCAGCAGCCGCGGGGGCCGGGTGGATGAGCAGTTCTTC. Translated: CASSRGGRVDEQFF.

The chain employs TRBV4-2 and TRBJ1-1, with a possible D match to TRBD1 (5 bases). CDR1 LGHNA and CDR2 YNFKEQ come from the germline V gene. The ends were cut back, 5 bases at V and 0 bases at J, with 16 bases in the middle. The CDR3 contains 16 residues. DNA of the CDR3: TGTGCCAGCAGCGCCCGGGACGGGGGAATGAACACTGAAGCTTTCTTT. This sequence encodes CASSARDGGMNTEAFF.

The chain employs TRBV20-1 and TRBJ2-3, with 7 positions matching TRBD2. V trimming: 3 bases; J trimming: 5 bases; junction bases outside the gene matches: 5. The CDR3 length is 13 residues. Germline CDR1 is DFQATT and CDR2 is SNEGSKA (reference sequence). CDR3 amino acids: CSASRGREDTQYF. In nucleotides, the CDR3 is TGCAGTGCTAGTCGGGGGAGGGAAGATACGCAGTATTTT.

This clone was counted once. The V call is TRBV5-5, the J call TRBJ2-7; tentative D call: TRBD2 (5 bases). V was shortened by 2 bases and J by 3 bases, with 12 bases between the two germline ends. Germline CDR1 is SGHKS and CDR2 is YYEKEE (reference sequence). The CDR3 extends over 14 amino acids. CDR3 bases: TGTGCCAGCAGCTTAGGGAGTGCCTACTACGAGCAGTACTTC. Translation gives CASSLGSAYYEQYF.

CDR3 region: CASSLEGQGHSPLHF. The CDR3 region has the DNA TGTGCCAGCAGCCTCGAGGGACAGGGACATTCACCCCTCCACTTT. J is TRBJ1-6 and V is TRBV28; 9 positions agree with TRBD1. This CDR3 is 15 amino acids long. V lost 6 bases and J lost 8; bases outside the gene matches: 8. Germline V lookup: CDR1 MDHEN, CDR2 SYDVKM.

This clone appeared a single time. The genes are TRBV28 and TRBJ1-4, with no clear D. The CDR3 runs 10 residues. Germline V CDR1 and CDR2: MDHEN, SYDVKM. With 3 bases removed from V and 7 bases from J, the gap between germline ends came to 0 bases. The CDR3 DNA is TGTGCCAGCAGTTTTGAAAAACTGTTTTTT. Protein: CASSFEKLFF.

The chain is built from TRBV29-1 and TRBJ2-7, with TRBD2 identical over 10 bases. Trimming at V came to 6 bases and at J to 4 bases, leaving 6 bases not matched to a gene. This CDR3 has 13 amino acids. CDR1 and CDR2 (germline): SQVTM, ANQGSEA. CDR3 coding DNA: TGCAGCGTGGAGCGGGAGGGCCTGTACGAGCAGTACTTC. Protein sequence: CSVEREGLYEQYF.

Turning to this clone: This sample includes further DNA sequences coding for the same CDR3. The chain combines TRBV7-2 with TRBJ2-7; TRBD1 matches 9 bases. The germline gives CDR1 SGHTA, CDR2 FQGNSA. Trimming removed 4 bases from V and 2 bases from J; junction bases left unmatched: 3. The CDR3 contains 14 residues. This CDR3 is CASSSGQGPYEQYF. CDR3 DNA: TGTGCCAGCAGCTCGGGACAGGGACCCTACGAGCAGTACTTC.

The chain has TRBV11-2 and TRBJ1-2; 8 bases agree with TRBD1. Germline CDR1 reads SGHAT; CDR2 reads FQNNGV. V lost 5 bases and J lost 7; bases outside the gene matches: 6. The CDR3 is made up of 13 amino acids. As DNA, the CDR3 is TGTGCCAGCAGCCCAGACAGGGGTGGTGGCTACACCTTC. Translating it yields CASSPDRGGGYTF. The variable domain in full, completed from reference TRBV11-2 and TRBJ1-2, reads EAGVAQSPRYKIIEKRQSVAFWCNPISGHATLYWYQQILGQGPKLLIQFQNNGVVDDSQLPKDRFSAERLKGVDSTLKIQPAKLEDSAVYLCASSPDRGGGYTFGSGTRLTVV.

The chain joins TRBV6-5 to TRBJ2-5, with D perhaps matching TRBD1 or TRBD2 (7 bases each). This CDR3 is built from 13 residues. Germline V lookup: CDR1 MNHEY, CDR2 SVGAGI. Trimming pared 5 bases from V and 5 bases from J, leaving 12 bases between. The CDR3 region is CASSQGEGETQYF. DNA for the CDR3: TGTGCCAGCAGTCAGGGGGAGGGGGAGACCCAGTACTTC.

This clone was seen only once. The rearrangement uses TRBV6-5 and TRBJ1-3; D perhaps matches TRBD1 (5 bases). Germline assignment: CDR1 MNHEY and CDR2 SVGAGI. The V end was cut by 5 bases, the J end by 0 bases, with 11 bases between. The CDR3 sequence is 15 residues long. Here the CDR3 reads CASSTGQTSGNTIYF. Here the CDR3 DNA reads TGTGCCAGCAGTACAGGACAAACCTCTGGAAACACCATATATTTT.

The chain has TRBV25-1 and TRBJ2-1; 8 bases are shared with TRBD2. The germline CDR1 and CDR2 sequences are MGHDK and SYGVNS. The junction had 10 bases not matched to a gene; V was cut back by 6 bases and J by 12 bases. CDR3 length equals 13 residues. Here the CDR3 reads CASRKGLGRGQFF. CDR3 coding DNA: TGTGCCAGCAGGAAGGGACTAGGTCGTGGGCAGTTCTTC.

The CDR3: CSVSGQGLNTIYF. The CDR3 DNA reads TGCAGCGTTTCGGGACAGGGTCTGAACACCATATATTTT. V is TRBV29-1 and J is TRBJ1-3, with 9 bases fitting TRBD1. Germline CDR1 reads SQVTM; CDR2 reads ANQGSEA. There are 13 residues in the CDR3. Germline trimming cut 5 bases from V and 7 bases from J; bases unmatched to any gene: 6.

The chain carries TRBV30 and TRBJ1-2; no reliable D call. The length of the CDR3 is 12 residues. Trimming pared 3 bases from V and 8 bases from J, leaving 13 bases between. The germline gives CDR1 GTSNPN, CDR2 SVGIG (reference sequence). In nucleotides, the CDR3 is TGTGCCTGGAGCGCGGGAGGTTGGGGCTACACCTTC. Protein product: CAWSAGGWGYTF.

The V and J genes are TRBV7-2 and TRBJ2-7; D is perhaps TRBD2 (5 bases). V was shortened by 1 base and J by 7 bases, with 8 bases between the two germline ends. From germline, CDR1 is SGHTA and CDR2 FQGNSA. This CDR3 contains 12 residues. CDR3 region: CASSLVLAEQYF. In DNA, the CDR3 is TGTGCCAGCAGCTTAGTTTTAGCGGAGCAGTACTTC.

The CDR3 here is CASSPQLAVEGYEQYF. DNA for the CDR3: TGTGCCAGCAGTCCCCAACTAGCGGTAGAGGGCTACGAGCAGTACTTC. The chain combines TRBV28 with TRBJ2-7; TRBD2 matches at 8 bases. CDR1 MDHEN and CDR2 SYDVKM come from the germline V gene. V trimming: 5 bases; J trimming: 3 bases; junction bases outside the gene matches: 12. The CDR3 is 16 amino acids.

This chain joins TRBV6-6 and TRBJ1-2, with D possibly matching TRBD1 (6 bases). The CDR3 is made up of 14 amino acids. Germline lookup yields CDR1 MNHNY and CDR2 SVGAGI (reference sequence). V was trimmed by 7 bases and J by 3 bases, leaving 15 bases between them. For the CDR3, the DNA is TGTGCCAGCACTCGCGGGACACCCGACTATGGCTACACCTTC. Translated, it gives CASTRGTPDYGYTF.

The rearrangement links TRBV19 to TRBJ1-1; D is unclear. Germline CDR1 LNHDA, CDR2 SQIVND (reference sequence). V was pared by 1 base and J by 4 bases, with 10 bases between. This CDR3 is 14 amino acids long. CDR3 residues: CASSIVPRATEAFF. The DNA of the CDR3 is TGTGCCAGTAGTATAGTTCCGAGGGCCACTGAAGCTTTCTTT.

CDR3 bases: TGCGCCAGCAGCTTGGCCCAGGGAGCCCAAGAGACCCAGTACTTC. It yields the protein CASSLAQGAQETQYF. The rearrangement links TRBV5-1 to TRBJ2-5; D tentatively reads TRBD1 or TRBD2 (5 bases each). Trimming cost V 0 bases and J 1 base, with 10 bases left between them. Germline CDR1 SGHRS, CDR2 YFSETQ. This CDR3 is 15 amino acids long.

The CDR3 DNA reads TGCGCCAGCAGCCAAGCCCGAATGTATAATTCACCCCTCCACTTT. The encoded protein is CASSQARMYNSPLHF. The rearrangement uses TRBV4-3 and TRBJ1-6; unclear D gene. The V and J ends lost 1 base and 4 bases respectively, with 8 bases between them. The germline V gene has CDR1 LGHNA and CDR2 YSLEER. The CDR3 is 15 amino acids.